One and the same sample provided the 18 T cell receptor beta chains below, sequenced in a study of early T cells in non-severe SARS-CoV-2 infection. One entry per CDR3 protein, called by TCRdb with MiXCR from the 5' RACE reads. Of approximately 74,000 distinct CDR3 sequences in the sample, 11% to 15% were seen once. Source material: whole blood. These receptors all stem from an adult who was a healthcare worker with PCR-confirmed SARS-CoV-2 infection or an uninfected control (not recorded which).

The chain has TRBV12-3 or TRBV12-4 and TRBJ1-1; D call uncertain. Trimming pared 8 bases from V and 5 bases from J, leaving 9 bases between. The CDR3 totals 11 residues. CDR3 amino acids: CASQIGTEAFF. In DNA form, the CDR3 reads TGTGCCAGCCAGATCGGAACTGAAGCTTTCTTT.

This clonotype was seen more than once but under ten times. The chain combines TRBV7-3 with TRBJ2-2; the D gene could be TRBD1 or TRBD2 (5 bases each). V was shortened by 5 bases and J by 5 bases, with 9 bases between the two germline ends. This CDR3 has 13 amino acids. CDR1 is SGHTA and CDR2 is FQGTGA in the germline V gene. The CDR3 nucleotides are TGTGCCAGCAGCAGGGGCGGGACCGGGGAGCTGTTTTTT. Translated, it gives CASSRGGTGELFF.

In its sample, this clonotype was seen many times. The V gene is TRBV4-3, the J gene TRBJ1-2, with D uncertain. V lost 0 bases to trimming and J lost 5 bases, with 10 bases between them. The CDR3 has 14 residues. CDR1 and CDR2 (germline): LGHNA, YSLEER. CDR3: CASSQEVGGYGYTF. The CDR3 nucleotides read TGCGCCAGCAGCCAAGAAGTAGGAGGGTATGGCTACACCTTC.

V is TRBV4-3 and J is TRBJ2-7; TRBD2 is a possible D gene (6 bases). V dropped 1 base and J dropped 5 bases, with 9 bases sitting between them. The V gene's germline CDR1 is LGHNA and CDR2 YSLEER. This CDR3 has 13 amino acids. CDR3 sequence: CASSQGPGDEQYF. Here the CDR3 DNA reads TGCGCCAGCAGCCAAGGACCGGGAGACGAGCAGTACTTC.

This clonotype was counted only a few times. This chain joins TRBV5-4 and TRBJ2-1; 11 bases are shared with TRBD2. The V gene's germline CDR1 is SGHNT and CDR2 YYREEE (reference sequence). Losses at the gene ends were 4 bases for V and 3 bases for J; bases not matched to a gene: 9. The CDR3 extends over 17 amino acids. DNA of the CDR3: TGTGCCAGCAGCCAAGCTATTAGCGGGGGGGTCTACAATGAGCAGTTCTTC. Protein product: CASSQAISGGVYNEQFF.

J is TRBJ2-1 and V is TRBV5-5; TRBD2 matches at 8 bases. The CDR3 runs to 18 residues. Germline-derived CDR1 and CDR2 are SGHKS and YYEKEE (reference sequence). The J segment lost 8 bases and the V segment lost 4 bases, leaving 20 bases of the junction unmatched. The CDR3 DNA reads as TGTGCCAGCAGCCCGATCGCTACACGGGGGGGCCGGATCCATGAGCAGTTCTTC. As protein: CASSPIATRGGRIHEQFF.

This clonotype was counted a few times. The chain has TRBV19 and TRBJ1-5; D call uncertain. The CDR3 runs 15 residues. Germline V lookup: CDR1 LNHDA, CDR2 SQIVND (reference sequence). Trimming took off 3 bases at V and 1 base at J, with 10 bases between the two ends. The CDR3 DNA sequence: TGTGCCAGTAGTATTGGGTTAGGCAGCAATCAGCCCCAGCATTTT. Translated, it gives CASSIGLGSNQPQHF. Looking up the rest from reference TRBV19 and TRBJ1-5 gives the full variable domain: DGGITQSPKYLFRKEGQNVTLSCEQNLNHDAMYWYRQDPGQGLRLIYYSQIVNDFQKGDIAEGYSVSREKKESFPLTVTSAQKNPTAFYLCASSIGLGSNQPQHFGDGTRLSIL.

This clonotype has more than one count but fewer than ten. The chain couples TRBV6-2 or TRBV6-3 to TRBJ2-1; D remains unclear. Germline V gives CDR1 MNHEY, CDR2 SVGEGT. V was clipped by 1 base and J by 6 bases, with 7 bases between them. The CDR3 is 13 residues long. The CDR3: CASSYFQTNEQFF. The CDR3 DNA follows: TGTGCCAGCAGTTACTTCCAGACCAATGAGCAGTTCTTC.

This clonotype has ten or more counts. The chain couples TRBV6-6 to TRBJ2-5, with D possibly TRBD1 on 6 matching bases. This CDR3 region has 15 residues. V dropped 5 bases and J dropped 1 base, with 14 bases sitting between them. Germline V lookup: CDR1 MNHNY, CDR2 SVGAGI (reference sequence). Here the CDR3 DNA reads TGTGCCAGCAGTCTCGGCCGACAGGTCCAAGAGACCCAGTACTTC. Its translation: CASSLGRQVQETQYF.

This chain connects TRBV2 to TRBJ2-1; the match to TRBD2 covers 7 bases. Germline trimming cut 2 bases from V and 3 bases from J; bases unmatched to any gene: 7. The CDR3 runs 16 residues. CDR1 is SNHLY, CDR2 FYNNEI, per germline. The CDR3: CASSEQGLSNYNEQFF. The CDR3 region has the DNA TGTGCCAGCAGTGAACAGGGACTATCTAACTACAATGAGCAGTTCTTC.

This clonotype has a handful of counts. The rearrangement joins TRBV20-1 to TRBJ2-7; 9 bases map to TRBD1. V was clipped by 6 bases and J by 4 bases; unmatched bases: 13. The CDR3 is 15 amino acids. Germline V CDR1 and CDR2: DFQATT, SNEGSKA (reference sequence). In DNA form, the CDR3 reads TGCAGTGCCAGACCCTACTCCGGGACAGGGTACGAGCAGTACTTC. The encoded protein is CSARPYSGTGYEQYF.

The chain couples TRBV5-4 to TRBJ2-5; D gene ambiguous. Trimming stripped 3 bases from V and 4 bases from J, with 10 bases between. The germline CDR1 and CDR2 sequences are SGHNT and YYREEE (reference sequence). The CDR3 is 13 residues long. CDR3 residues: CASSWALGETQYF. CDR3 in DNA: TGTGCCAGCAGCTGGGCCCTGGGAGAGACCCAGTACTTC.

Ten or more counts support this clonotype. The rearrangement joins TRBV5-6 to TRBJ2-4, with a possible D match to TRBD1 (5 bases). Germline CDR1 SGHDT, CDR2 YYEEEE. Trimming removed 2 bases at V and 0 bases at J, with 6 bases between. The CDR3 contains 14 residues. CDR3 nucleotides: TGTGCCAGCAGCTTACAGGTAGCCAAAAACATTCAGTACTTC. Protein: CASSLQVAKNIQYF.

On this clonotype itself: At one end the junction does not follow the germline gene, possibly because of a read error. The V gene is TRBV3-1, the J gene TRBJ2-7, with 9 bases fitting TRBD1. Germline assignment: CDR1 LGHDT and CDR2 YNNKEL (reference sequence). The CDR3 runs to 16 residues. CDR3 DNA: TGTCCCAGCAGCCAAGGGAAGAGACAGGGGGCCTACGAGCAGTACTTC. This codes for CPSSQGKRQGAYEQYF.

The chain couples TRBV6-5 to TRBJ2-5, with D perhaps matching TRBD1 or TRBD2 (6 bases each). Trimming took 0 bases from V and 5 from J, leaving 13 bases between them. This CDR3 has 15 amino acids. CDR1 is MNHEY, CDR2 SVGAGI, per germline. CDR3 protein: CASSYSWGAEETQYF. The CDR3, as DNA: TGTGCCAGCAGTTACTCATGGGGGGCGGAGGAGACCCAGTACTTC.

The chain has TRBV28 and TRBJ2-7; D might be TRBD1 (6 bases). The CDR3 consists of 11 residues. V gave up 5 bases and J gave up 12 bases, with 14 bases separating them. Germline V lookup: CDR1 MDHEN, CDR2 SYDVKM. CDR3 residues: CASSRTEGRYF. The CDR3 nucleotides read TGTGCCAGCAGTCGGACAGAAGGTCGGTACTTC.

This clonotype appeared a few times. This rearrangement joins TRBV10-3 to TRBJ1-2; possibly TRBD1 for D (6 bases). The CDR3 extends over 13 amino acids. Per germline, CDR1 ENHRY and CDR2 SYGVKD. V was cut by 11 bases and J by 6 bases, with 19 bases left in between. The CDR3 nucleotides read TGTGCCGTAGTTGGGGGGCTGTTCGATGGCTACACCTTC. Its protein is CAVVGGLFDGYTF.

The CDR3 DNA reads TGCGCCAGCAGCTTTTGGGGACAGGGAAAAGGTTCCGCGAACACCGGGGAGCTGTTTTTT. Translating gives CASSFWGQGKGSANTGELFF. The rearrangement uses TRBV5-1 and TRBJ2-2; TRBD1 aligns across 9 bases. Trimming removed 2 bases from V and 0 bases from J; junction bases left unmatched: 14. This CDR3 region has 20 residues. Germline V lookup: CDR1 SGHRS, CDR2 YFSETQ.